In this sample, the clone carrying this T cell receptor beta chain turned up many times. These data originate in a study of T cells in Graves' hyperthyroidism and ophthalmopathy. Germline V CDR1 and CDR2: SGHAT, FQDESV (reference sequence). The CDR3 consists of 16 residues. V was pared by 5 bases and J by 11 bases, with 27 bases between. TCR beta CDR3 regions were amplified from RNA. When the TCR CDR3 underwent first-round RT-PCR, the HTBI primer set was used. MiXCR was run by TCRdb on the multiplex PCR reads, yielding one entry per CDR3 protein. Found here are about 320,000 distinct CDR3 sequences, 15% to 20% of them singletons; the top ten hold around a third.

The chain links TRBV11-1 to TRBJ1-1; D is perhaps TRBD1 (5 bases). This clonotype was obtained from a man aged 25-45 years with Graves' hyperthyroidism. The sequencing input was blood. This CDR3 is CASSTFLGAPEGMAFF. The CDR3 DNA follows: TGTGCCAGCAGCACCTTCCTTGGGGCCCCGGAGGGAATGGCTTTCTTT.